What follows describes a single T cell receptor (beta chain). It lacks a known antigen. Base qualities were left out, and no much larger clone turns up one base away. The source of the sample is a study of control samples from healthy donors and cancer patients (dated by TCRdb to the early 2020s). CDR3 length: 15 amino acids, cysteine to phenylalanine. Here the CDR3 DNA is all that survives: 45 bases in frame from base 1. The germline V gene (reference sequence) supplies CDR1 SGHKS and CDR2 YYEKEE. Trimming removed 1 base from V and 4 bases from J, leaving 12 bases between the germline ends. Library creation used the immunoSEQ multiplex PCR assay. Sourced from immuneACCESS, this table was stored by TCRdb with only in-frame sequences that have V and J called. A share of the clones is absent; for the studies checked, an unresolved V gene accounts for under half, and the remainder has no known explanation. Present in this sample are almost 90,000 clones, approximately 86% of which were seen just once. The leading ten clones occupy about 21% of the sample.

This TCR came from a man aged 25 to 40 in good health. Here the chain combines TRBV5-5 and TRBJ1-5, with no reliable assignment of the D segment. Sequencing used blood. The nucleotide sequence reads as follows: TGTGCCAGCAGCTTGATTGGGTACGGGAATCAGCCCCAGCATTTT. The translation is CASSLIGYGNQPQHF.